This entry lists 7 T cell receptor beta chains sequenced from one sample in a study of CD8 T cells in Susac syndrome. Random hexamers primed reverse transcription of about 0.5 to 1 ug RNA. TCRdb re-called the immunoSEQ multiplex PCR reads with MiXCR, one entry per CDR3 protein. The table lists a few hundred thousand distinct CDR3 sequences, 95% of them singletons. The sample consisted of CD4+ T cells from PBMCs. All receptors come from a human donor with multiple sclerosis.

The CDR3 spells CASRAPYGYTF. CDR3 DNA sequence: TGTGCCAGCAGGGCCCCCTATGGCTACACCTTC. The chain combines TRBV6-5 with TRBJ1-2; D gene uncertain. The V end lost 6 bases, the J end lost 4 bases, and 6 bases lay between the germline ends. The CDR3 contains 11 residues. Germline V gene data show CDR1 as MNHEY and CDR2 as SVGAGI.

As DNA, the CDR3 is TGCAGTGCTAGTCTAGCGGGGGCCGGAGTGCAGTACTTC. Protein product: CSASLAGAGVQYF. V is TRBV20-1 and J is TRBJ2-7; TRBD2 agrees at 10 bases. This CDR3 comprises 13 residues. Germline values: CDR1 DFQATT, CDR2 SNEGSKA (reference sequence). The J segment lost 9 bases and the V segment lost 3 bases, leaving 8 bases of the junction unmatched.

This clonotype was counted only a few times. The chain has TRBV27 and TRBJ1-1, with 8 bases lining up with TRBD1. V lost 3 bases, J lost 1 base, and 1 base stayed unmatched. The CDR3 is 14 amino acids. Looked up from germline, CDR1 is MNHEY and CDR2 is SMNVEV (reference sequence). The CDR3 reads CASSLGQANTEAFF. DNA for the CDR3: TGTGCCAGCAGTTTGGGACAGGCGAACACTGAAGCTTTCTTT.

The V and J genes are TRBV27 and TRBJ2-5; the D gene is possibly TRBD1 (6 bases). In germline, CDR1 is MNHEY, CDR2 SMNVEV (reference sequence). The CDR3 is 15 residues long. With 5 bases removed from V and 5 bases from J, the gap between germline ends came to 18 bases. The DNA of the CDR3 is TGTGCCAGCAGTCCCAGGGGAGTCTCGTGGGAGACCCAGTACTTC. It translates to CASSPRGVSWETQYF.

The chain joins TRBV6-1 to TRBJ2-6, with TRBD1 matching over 8 bases. The junction had 14 bases not matched to a gene; V was cut back by 6 bases and J by 4 bases. Germline-derived CDR1 and CDR2 are MNHNS and SASEGT. The CDR3 extends over 18 amino acids. The DNA of the CDR3 is TGTGCCAGCAGACCTCGGACAGGGCTGGCCTCCGGGGCCAACGTCCTGACTTTC. Translation gives CASRPRTGLASGANVLTF.

The chain recombines TRBV6-6 with TRBJ1-2; TRBD1 aligns across 8 bases. The CDR3 covers 12 residues. V trimming: 7 bases; J trimming: 7 bases; junction bases outside the gene matches: 5. From germline, CDR1 is MNHNY and CDR2 SVGAGI (reference sequence). CDR3: CASTMTGAGYTF. The DNA of the CDR3 is TGTGCCAGCACTATGACAGGGGCTGGCTACACCTTC.

The V and J genes are TRBV20-1 and TRBJ2-5; D call uncertain. The CDR3 is 12 residues long. In germline, CDR1 is DFQATT, CDR2 SNEGSKA (reference sequence). Deletions cut 1 base from V and 1 base from J, with 4 bases between. The CDR3 region is CSARGSQETQYF. CDR3 DNA sequence: TGCAGTGCTAGAGGCAGCCAAGAGACCCAGTACTTC.